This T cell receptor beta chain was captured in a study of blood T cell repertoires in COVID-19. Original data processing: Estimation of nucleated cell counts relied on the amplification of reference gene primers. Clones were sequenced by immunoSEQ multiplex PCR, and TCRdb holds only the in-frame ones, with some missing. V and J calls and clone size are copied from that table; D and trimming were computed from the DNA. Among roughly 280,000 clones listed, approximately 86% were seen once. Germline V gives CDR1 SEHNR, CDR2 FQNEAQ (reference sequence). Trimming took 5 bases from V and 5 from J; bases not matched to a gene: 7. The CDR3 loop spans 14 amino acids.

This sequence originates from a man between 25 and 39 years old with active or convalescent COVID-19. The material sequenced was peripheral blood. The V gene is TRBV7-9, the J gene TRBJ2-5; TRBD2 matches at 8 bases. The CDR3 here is CASSRGTSVETQYF. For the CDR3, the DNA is TGTGCCAGCAGCCGAGGGACTAGTGTGGAGACCCAGTACTTC. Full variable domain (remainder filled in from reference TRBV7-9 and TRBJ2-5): DTGVSQNPRHKITKRGQNVTFRCDPISEHNRLYWYRQTLGQGPEFLTYFQNEAQLEKSRLLSDRFSAERPKGSFSTLEIQRTEQGDSAMYLCASSRGTSVETQYFGPGTRLLVL.